The TCR beta chain described here comes from a study of T cell repertoires in cytomegalovirus infection. Overall study: An indication of both CMV infection and matching HLA type came from public TCR beta signatures.

Notes on the study in general: Summed frequency of shared TCR beta families picked out CMV carriers who also had the relevant HLA. Ex vivo responses were dominated by HLA-C-restricted CMV-specific TCR beta clonotypes.

TCRdb fed the reads into MiXCR, producing one record per CDR3 protein. The table shows approximately 400,000 distinct CDR3 sequences, with 25% to 40% occurring only once. Details on this clonotype: Antigen unknown.

CDR1 is GTSNPN and CDR2 is SVGIG in the germline V gene (reference sequence). Trimming removed 6 bases from V and 5 bases from J; junction bases left unmatched: 7. The CDR3 is 13 residues long. The receptor was derived from a human donor in good health (CMV status not recorded). Some clones in this sample may be carry-over from other donors' samples. The chain has TRBV30 and TRBJ1-5; 7 bases map to TRBD1. Sequenced input: PBMCs. The CDR3 reads CACRGGEDQPQHF. The CDR3 DNA sequence: TGTGCCTGCAGGGGGGGGGAGGATCAGCCCCAGCATTTT.